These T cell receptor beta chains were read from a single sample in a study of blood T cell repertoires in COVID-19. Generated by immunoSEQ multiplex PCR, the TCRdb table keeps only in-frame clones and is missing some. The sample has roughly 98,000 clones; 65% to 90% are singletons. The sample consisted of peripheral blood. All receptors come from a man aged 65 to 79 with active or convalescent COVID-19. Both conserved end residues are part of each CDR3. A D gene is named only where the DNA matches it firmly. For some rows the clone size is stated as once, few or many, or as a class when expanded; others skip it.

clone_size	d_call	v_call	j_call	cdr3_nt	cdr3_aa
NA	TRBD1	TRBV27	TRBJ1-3	TGTGCCAGCAGTATGAGGGGGCCTGGAAACACCATATATTTT	CASSMRGPGNTIYF
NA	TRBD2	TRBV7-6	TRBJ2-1	TGTGCCAGCAGCTCGCTAGCGGGGGGCCCCAATGAGCAGTTCTTC	CASSSLAGGPNEQFF
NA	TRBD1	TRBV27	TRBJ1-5	TGTGCCAGCAGTCCGAGGACAGGTCCGGAGCCCCAGCATTTT	CASSPRTGPEPQHF
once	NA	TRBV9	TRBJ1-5	TGTGCCAGCAGCCCTCGTTCAGGCCTTAGCAATCAGCCCCAGCATTTT	CASSPRSGLSNQPQHF
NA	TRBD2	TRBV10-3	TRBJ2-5	TGTGCCATCAGTGAGTTAGCGGGGGTTGAGACCCAGTACTTC	CAISELAGVETQYF
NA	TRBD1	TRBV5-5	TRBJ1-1	TGTGCCAGCAGCCCAGCAGGGGGCCGGGGCACTGAAGCTTTCTTT	CASSPAGGRGTEAFF
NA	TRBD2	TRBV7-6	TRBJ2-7	TGTGCCAGCAGCCTGACTAGCGGGGGTTTTTACGAGCAGTACTTC	CASSLTSGGFYEQYF
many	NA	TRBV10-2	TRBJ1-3	TGCGCCAGCAGTGAGTACGGGGGAACCGGAAACACCATATATTTT	CASSEYGGTGNTIYF
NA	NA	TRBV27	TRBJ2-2	TGTGCCAGCAGTTTCGACCGGGGTCTCGCGAACACCGGGGAGCTGTTTTTT	CASSFDRGLANTGELFF
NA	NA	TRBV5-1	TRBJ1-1	TGCGCCAGCAGCTTTGGCGGGGGGGAAGCTTTCTTT	CASSFGGGEAFF
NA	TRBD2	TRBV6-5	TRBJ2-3	TGTGCCAGCAGGGGCCTAGCGGGGGGACAGAATACGCAGTATTTT	CASRGLAGGQNTQYF
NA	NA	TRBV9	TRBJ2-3	TGTGCCAGCAGCTTCCGTAGACCGGGGGAAGATACGCAGTATTTT	CASSFRRPGEDTQYF
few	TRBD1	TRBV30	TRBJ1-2	TGTGCCTGCCCTGGGCCAGGGGGCTATGGCTACACCTTC	CACPGPGGYGYTF
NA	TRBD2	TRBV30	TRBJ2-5	TGTGCCTGGGGGGGACTAGCGGGAGTACAAGAGACCCAGTACTTC	CAWGGLAGVQETQYF
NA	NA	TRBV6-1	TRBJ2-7	TGTGCCAGCAGTGATCATAGGGGGGGGTACGAGCAGTACTTC	CASSDHRGGYEQYF
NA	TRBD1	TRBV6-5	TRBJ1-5	TGTGCCAGCAGTTCCGGACAGGTCAATCAGCCCCAGCATTTT	CASSSGQVNQPQHF
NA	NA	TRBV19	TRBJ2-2	TGTGCCAGTAGTATACGCGGCGGGGAGCTGTTTTTT	CASSIRGGELFF